This record looks at one T cell receptor (beta chain) sequence and its context. This sample was taken from a study of blood T cell repertoires in COVID-19. Study-wide background: Researchers got acute and convalescent COVID-19 samples from the United States, Italy and Spain. The analysed material was cDNA or gDNA that came from T cells, B-cell-depleted T cells, or PBMCs.

Trimming stripped 6 bases from V and 6 bases from J, with 12 bases between. Germline CDR1 and CDR2: MNHEY and SVGAGI. The CDR3 has 13 residues. Per the study methods: Reference gene primer amplification gave nucleated cell count estimates. Measured with immunoSEQ multiplex PCR; TCRdb has only the in-frame clones, and not every one. V, J and clone size derive from that table, while D and trimming were established from the DNA sequence. Of roughly 300,000 clones in the sample, 83% were seen once. The TCR comes from a woman between 45 and 60 years old who had recovered from COVID-19. The V call is TRBV6-5, the J call TRBJ2-1; TRBD2 is a possible D gene (5 bases). The sequenced sample consisted of peripheral blood. CDR3 DNA: TGTGCCAGCAGATCACTAGGAGGCAATGAGCAGTTCTTC. Protein: CASRSLGGNEQFF.